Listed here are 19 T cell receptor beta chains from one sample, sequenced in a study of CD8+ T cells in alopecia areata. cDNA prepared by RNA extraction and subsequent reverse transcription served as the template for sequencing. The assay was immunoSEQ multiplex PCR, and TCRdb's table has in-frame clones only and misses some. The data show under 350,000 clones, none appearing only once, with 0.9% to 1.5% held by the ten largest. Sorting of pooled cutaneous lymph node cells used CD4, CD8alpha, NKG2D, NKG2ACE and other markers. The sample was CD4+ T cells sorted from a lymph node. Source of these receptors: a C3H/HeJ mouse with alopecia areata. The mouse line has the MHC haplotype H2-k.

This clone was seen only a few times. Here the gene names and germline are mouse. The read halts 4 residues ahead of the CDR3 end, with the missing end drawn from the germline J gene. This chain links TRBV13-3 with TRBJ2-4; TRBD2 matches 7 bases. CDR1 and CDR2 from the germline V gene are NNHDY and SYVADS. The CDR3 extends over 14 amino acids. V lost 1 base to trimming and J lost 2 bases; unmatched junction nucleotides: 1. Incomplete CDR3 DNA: TGTGCCAGCAGTGATCTGGGGGTTCAAAAC. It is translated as CASSDLGVQN. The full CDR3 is CASSDLGVQNTLYF.

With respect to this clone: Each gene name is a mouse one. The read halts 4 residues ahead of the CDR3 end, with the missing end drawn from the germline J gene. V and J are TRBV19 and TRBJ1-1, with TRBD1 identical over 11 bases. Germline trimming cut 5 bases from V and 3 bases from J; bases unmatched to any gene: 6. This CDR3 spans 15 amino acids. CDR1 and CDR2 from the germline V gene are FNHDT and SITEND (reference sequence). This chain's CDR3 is CASRRTGGADTEVFF. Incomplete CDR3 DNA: TGTGCCAGCAGACGGACAGGGGGCGCGGACACA.

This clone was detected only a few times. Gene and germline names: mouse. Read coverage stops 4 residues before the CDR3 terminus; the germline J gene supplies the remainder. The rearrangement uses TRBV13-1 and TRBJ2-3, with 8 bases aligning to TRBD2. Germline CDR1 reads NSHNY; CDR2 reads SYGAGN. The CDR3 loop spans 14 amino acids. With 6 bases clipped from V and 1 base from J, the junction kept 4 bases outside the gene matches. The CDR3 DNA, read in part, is TGTGCCAGCACCTTGACTGGGGGTGCAGAA. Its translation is CASTLTGGAE. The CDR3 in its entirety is CASTLTGGAETLYF.

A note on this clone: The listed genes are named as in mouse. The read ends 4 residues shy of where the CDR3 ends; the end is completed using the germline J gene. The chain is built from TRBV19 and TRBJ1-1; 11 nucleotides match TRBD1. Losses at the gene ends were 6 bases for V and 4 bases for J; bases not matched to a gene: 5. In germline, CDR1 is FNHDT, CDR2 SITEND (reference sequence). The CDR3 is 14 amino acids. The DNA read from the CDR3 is TGTGCCAGCATCTCGGACAGGGGGCTCACA. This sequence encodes CASISDRGLT. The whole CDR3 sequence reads CASISDRGLTEVFF.

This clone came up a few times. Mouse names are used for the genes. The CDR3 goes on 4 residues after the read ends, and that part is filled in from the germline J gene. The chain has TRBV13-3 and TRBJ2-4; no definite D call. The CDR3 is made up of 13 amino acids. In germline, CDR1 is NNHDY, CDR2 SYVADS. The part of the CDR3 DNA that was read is TGTGCCAGCAGTGAATACAAGGAAAAC. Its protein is CASSEYKEN. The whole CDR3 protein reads CASSEYKENTLYF.

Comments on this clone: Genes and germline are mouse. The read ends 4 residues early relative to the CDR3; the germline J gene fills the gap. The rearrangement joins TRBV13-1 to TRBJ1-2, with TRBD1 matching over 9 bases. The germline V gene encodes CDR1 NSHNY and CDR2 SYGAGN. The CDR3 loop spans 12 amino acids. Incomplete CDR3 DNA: TGTGCCAGCAGTGGGACAGGGGTC. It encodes CASSGTGV. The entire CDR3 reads CASSGTGVDYTF.

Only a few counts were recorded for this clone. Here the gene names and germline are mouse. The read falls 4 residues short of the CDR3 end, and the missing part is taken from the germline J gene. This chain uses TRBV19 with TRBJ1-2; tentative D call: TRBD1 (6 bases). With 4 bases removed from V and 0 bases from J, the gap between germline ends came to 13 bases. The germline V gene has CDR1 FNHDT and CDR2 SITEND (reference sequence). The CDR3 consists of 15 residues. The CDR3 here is CASSPSTGANSDYTF. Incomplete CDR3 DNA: TGTGCCAGCAGTCCTTCGACAGGAGCAAACTCC.

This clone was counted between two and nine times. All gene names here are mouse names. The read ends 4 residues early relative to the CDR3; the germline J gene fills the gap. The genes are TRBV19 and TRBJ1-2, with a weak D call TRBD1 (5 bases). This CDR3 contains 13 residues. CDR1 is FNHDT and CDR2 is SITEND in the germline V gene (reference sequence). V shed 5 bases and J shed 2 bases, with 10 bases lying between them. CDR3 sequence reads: CASRRAGNSDYTF. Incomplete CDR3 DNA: TGTGCCAGCAGAAGGGCAGGGAACTCC.

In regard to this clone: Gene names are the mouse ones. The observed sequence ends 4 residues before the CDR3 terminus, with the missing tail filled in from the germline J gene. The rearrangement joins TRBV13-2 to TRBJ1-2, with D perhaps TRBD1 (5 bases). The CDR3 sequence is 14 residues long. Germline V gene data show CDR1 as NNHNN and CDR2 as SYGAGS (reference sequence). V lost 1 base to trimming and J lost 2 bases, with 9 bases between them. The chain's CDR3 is CASGDPRENSDYTF. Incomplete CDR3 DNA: TGTGCCAGCGGTGATCCCAGGGAGAACTCC.

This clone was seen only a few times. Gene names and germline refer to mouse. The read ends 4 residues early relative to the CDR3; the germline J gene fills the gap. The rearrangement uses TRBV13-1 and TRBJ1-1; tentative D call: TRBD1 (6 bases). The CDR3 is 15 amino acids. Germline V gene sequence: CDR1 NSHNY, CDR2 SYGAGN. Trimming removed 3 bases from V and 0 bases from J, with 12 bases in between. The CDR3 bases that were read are TGTGCCAGCAGTGGGAGGACAGTTGCAAACACA. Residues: CASSGRTVANT. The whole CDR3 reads CASSGRTVANTEVFF.

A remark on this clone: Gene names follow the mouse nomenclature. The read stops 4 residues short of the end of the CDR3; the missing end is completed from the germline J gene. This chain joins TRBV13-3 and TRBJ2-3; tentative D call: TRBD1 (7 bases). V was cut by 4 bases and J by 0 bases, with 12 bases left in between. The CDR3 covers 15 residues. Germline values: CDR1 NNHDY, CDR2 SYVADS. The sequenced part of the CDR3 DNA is TGTGCCAGCAGTCCAGGGGGGACTAGTGCAGAA. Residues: CASSPGGTSAE. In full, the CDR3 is CASSPGGTSAETLYF.

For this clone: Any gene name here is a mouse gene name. CDR3 protein: CASRPGLGGLYEQYF. CDR3 DNA, as far as it was read: TGTGCCAGCAGGCCGGGACTGGGGGGCCTCTAT. The J gene is TRBJ2-7, the V gene TRBV13-3, with 12 bases aligning to TRBD2. The read comes to an end 4 residues before the CDR3 does, leaving the germline J gene to fill in the end. Germline V gene sequence: CDR1 NNHDY, CDR2 SYVADS. After removal of 5 bases from V and 3 bases from J, the junction contained 6 bases not matched to a gene. The CDR3 covers 15 residues.

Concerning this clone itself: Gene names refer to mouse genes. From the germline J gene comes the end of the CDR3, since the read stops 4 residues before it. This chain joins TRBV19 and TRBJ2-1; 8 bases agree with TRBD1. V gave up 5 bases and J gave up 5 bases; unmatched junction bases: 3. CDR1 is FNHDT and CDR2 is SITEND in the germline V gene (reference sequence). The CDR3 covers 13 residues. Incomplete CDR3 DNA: TGTGCCAGCAGGAAGGGACAGGATGCT. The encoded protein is CASRKGQDA. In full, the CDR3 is CASRKGQDAEQFF.

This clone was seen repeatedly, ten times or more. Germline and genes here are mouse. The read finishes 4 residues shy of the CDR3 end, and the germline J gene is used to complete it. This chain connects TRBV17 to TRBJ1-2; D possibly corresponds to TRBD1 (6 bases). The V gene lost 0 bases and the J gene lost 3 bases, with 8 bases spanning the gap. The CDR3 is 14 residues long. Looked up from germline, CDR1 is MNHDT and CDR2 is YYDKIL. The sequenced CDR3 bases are TGTGCTAGCAGTAGAGATCCAGGGGACTCC. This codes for CASSRDPGDS. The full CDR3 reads CASSRDPGDSDYTF.

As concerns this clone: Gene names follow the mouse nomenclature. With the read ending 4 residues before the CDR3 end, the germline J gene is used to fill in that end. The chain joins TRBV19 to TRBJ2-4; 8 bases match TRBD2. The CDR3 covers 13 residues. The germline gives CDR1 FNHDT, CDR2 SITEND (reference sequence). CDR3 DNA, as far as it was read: TGTGCCAGCAGCCCGGGGGGGCGAAAC. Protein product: CASSPGGRN. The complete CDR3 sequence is CASSPGGRNTLYF. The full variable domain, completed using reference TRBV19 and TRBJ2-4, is GGIITQTPKFLIGQEGQKLTLKCQQNFNHDTMYWYRQDSGKGLRLIYYSITENDLQKGDLSEGYDASREKKSSFSLTVTSAQKNEMAVFLCASSPGGRNTLYFGAGTRLSVL.

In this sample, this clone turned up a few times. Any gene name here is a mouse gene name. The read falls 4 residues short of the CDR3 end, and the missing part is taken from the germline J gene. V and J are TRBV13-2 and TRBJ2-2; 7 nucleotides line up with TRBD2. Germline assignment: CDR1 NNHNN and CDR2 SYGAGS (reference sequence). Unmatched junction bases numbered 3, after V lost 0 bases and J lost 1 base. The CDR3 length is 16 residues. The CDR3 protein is CASGDALGENTGQLYF. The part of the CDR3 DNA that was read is TGTGCCAGCGGTGATGCCCTGGGGGAAAACACCGGG.

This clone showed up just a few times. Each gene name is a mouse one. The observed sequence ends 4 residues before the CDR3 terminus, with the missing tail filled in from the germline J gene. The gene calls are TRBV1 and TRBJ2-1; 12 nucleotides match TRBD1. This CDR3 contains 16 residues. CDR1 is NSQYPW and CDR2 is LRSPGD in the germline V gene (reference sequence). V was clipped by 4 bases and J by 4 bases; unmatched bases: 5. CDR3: CTCSGSGQGAYAEQFF. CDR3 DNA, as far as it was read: TGCACCTGCAGTGGATCGGGACAGGGGGCTTATGCT.

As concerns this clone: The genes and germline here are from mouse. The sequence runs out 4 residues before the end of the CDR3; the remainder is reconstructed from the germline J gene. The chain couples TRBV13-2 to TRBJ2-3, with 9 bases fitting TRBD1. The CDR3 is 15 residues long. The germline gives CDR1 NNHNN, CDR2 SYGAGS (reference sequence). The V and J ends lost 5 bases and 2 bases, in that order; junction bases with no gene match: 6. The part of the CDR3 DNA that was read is TGTGCCAGCGGAACCGGGACAGGGTTTGCAGAA. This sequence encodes CASGTGTGFAE. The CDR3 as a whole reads CASGTGTGFAETLYF.

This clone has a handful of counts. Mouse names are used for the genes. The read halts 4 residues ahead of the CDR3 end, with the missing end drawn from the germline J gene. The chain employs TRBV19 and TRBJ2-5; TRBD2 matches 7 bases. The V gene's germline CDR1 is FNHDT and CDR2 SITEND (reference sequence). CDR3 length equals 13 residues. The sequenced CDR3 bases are TGTGCCAGCAGTATCTGGGGGAGAGAC. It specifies CASSIWGRD. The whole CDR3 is CASSIWGRDTQYF.